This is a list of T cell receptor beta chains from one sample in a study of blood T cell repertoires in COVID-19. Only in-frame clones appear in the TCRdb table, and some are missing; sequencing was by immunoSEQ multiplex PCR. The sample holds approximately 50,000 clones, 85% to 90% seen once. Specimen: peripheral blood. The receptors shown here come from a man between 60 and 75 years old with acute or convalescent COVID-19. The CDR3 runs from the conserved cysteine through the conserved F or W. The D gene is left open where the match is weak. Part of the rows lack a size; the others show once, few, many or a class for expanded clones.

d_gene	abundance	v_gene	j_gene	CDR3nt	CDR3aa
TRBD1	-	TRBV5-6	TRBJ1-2	TGTGCCAGCAGCCGTGACAGGGGCCTCTATGGCTACACCTTC	CASSRDRGLYGYTF
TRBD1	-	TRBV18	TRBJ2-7	TGTGCCAGCTCACCCGGACAGGGCTGGGACGAGCAGTACTTC	CASSPGQGWDEQYF
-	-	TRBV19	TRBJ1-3	TGTGCCAGTAGTATATTAGGGGGTCTCTCTGGAAACACCATATATTTT	CASSILGGLSGNTIYF
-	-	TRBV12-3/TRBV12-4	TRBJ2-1	TGTGCCAGCAGTTTAGACTCCCACAATGAGCAGTTCTTC	CASSLDSHNEQFF
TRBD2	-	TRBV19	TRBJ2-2	TGTGCCAGTAGTATCCCTCGACTAGCGGGAGGTAGAACCGGGGAGCTGTTTTTT	CASSIPRLAGGRTGELFF
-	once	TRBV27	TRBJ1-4	TGTGCCAGCAGCGACAGGAGCCCGAATGAAAAACTGTTTTTT	CASSDRSPNEKLFF
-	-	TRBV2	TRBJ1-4	TGTGCCAGCAGTCCCTTTATCCGGCCCGGAGGGGAAAAACTGTTTTTT	CASSPFIRPGGEKLFF
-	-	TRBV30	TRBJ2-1	TGTGCCCTCAGGGAACCTCATCAAAACAATGAGCAGTTCTTC	CALREPHQNNEQFF
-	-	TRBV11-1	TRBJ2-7	TGTGCCAGCAGTCAGAGCGGGGACAGGACCTACGAGCAGTACTTC	CASSQSGDRTYEQYF
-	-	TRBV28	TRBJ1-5	TGTGCCAGCACCCTACCTGCAGGGCACGGCAATCAGCCCCAGCATTTT	CASTLPAGHGNQPQHF
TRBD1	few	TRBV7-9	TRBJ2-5	TGTGCCAGCAGCTTAGCGTCAAGGGGGCGGGAGACCCAGTACTTC	CASSLASRGRETQYF
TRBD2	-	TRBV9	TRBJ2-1	TGTGCCAGCAGCGTAGTTGGCGGGAGGGCCGGAAATGAGCAGTTCTTC	CASSVVGGRAGNEQFF
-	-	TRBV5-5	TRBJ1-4	TGTGCCAGCAGCGAAACACAGGAGCGTCGGGAAAAACTGTTTTTT	CASSETQERREKLFF
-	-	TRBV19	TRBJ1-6	TGTGCCAGTACCTCGGGAACGTTGGGTTCACCCCTCCACTTT	CASTSGTLGSPLHF
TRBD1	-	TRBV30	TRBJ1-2	TGTGCCTGGCACCGGGACAGGCCCTATGGCTACACCTTC	CAWHRDRPYGYTF
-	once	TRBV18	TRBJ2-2	TGTGCCAGCTCACCATTGGCCCCAGGGTTCCCCGGGGAGCTGTTTTTT	CASSPLAPGFPGELFF
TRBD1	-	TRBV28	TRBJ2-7	TGTGCCAGCAGGCACAGGGGTAGGGACGAGCAGTACTTC	CASRHRGRDEQYF
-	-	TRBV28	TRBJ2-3	TGTGCCAGCAGTTCCGAGGCGCGGGGCACAGATACGCAGTATTTT	CASSSEARGTDTQYF
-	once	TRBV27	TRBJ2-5	TGTGCCAGCGGGGAGGGCCCCCGCAGGACAGGGACCCACAGGGTACAAGAGACCCAGTACTTC	CASGEGPRRTGTHRVQETQYF
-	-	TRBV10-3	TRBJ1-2	TGTGCCATCAGTCGAAATGGGGGAGGAAACTATGGCTACACCTTC	CAISRNGGGNYGYTF
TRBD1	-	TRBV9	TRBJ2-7	TGTGCCAGCAGCGTAGAGACAGGGGGCTACGAGCAGTACTTC	CASSVETGGYEQYF
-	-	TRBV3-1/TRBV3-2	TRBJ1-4	TGTGCCAGCAGCCCAGTGGGGCGAGCAACTAATGAAAAACTGTTTTTT	CASSPVGRATNEKLFF
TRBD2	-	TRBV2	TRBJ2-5	TGTGCCAGCGGGCTAGCGGGAGGGCCGGTAGAGACCCAGTACTTC	CASGLAGGPVETQYF
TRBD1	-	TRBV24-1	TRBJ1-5	TGTGCCACCAGTGACCGTGGGGGACAGGGGGCTTTTCAGCCCCAGCATTTT	CATSDRGGQGAFQPQHF
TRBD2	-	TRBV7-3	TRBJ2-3	TGTGCCAGCAGCTTAGGGGCCGGGACTAGCGGGAGAAAAGGGGATACGCAGTATTTT	CASSLGAGTSGRKGDTQYF
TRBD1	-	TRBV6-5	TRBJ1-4	TGTGCCAGCAGTACGATGACAGGGGGCGGGGGAAAACTGTTTTTT	CASSTMTGGGGKLFF
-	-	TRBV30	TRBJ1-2	TGTGCCTTAACCCTGACTGCGGATGGCTACACCTTC	CALTLTADGYTF
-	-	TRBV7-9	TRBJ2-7	TGTGCCAGCAGCGAGGCGGGCGAGCAGTACTTC	CASSEAGEQYF
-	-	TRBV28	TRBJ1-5	TGTGCCAGCAGGCCTCCCCCTCGAGGACAGCCCCAGCATTTT	CASRPPPRGQPQHF
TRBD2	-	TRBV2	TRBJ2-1	TGTGCCAGCAGTCCGTGGATAGCGGGGGGCAATGAGCAGTTCTTC	CASSPWIAGGNEQFF
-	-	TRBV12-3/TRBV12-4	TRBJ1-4	TGTGCCAGCAAAACACAGAGAAATGAAAAACTGTTTTTT	CASKTQRNEKLFF
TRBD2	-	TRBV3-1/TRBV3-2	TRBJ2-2	TGTGCCAGCAGCCTTAGCGGGAGGGCCTTCACCGGGGAGCTGTTTTTT	CASSLSGRAFTGELFF
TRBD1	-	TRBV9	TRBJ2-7	TGTGCCATCGACTCGGGACAGGGGTTATTCTACGAGCAGTACTTC	CAIDSGQGLFYEQYF
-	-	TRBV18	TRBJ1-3	TGTGCCAGCTCACCCCAGGGGATGTCTGGAAACACCATATATTTT	CASSPQGMSGNTIYF
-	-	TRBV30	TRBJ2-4	TGTGCCTGGAGTGTGTCCGGGAGAGGAAACATTCAGTACTTC	CAWSVSGRGNIQYF
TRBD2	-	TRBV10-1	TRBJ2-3	TGCGCCAGCAGTCCGGGACTAGCGGGAAAGCCCCCCCGCCCAGATACGCAGTATTTT	CASSPGLAGKPPRPDTQYF
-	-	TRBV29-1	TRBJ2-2	TGCAGCGTAGAGCGGGCCGGGGAGCTGTTTTTT	CSVERAGELFF
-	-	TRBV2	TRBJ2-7	TGTGCCAGCAGGGAGTCAACCGAGCAGTACTTC	CASRESTEQYF
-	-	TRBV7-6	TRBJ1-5	TGTGCCAGCAGCTCAGGACCATTGCGGGATAGCAATCAGCCCCAGCATTTT	CASSSGPLRDSNQPQHF
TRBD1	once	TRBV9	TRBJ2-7	TGTGCCAGCAGCCCGGGACAGGGGGCTTACGAGCAGTACTTC	CASSPGQGAYEQYF
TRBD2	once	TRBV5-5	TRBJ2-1	TGTGCCAGCAGCTTTAGGGCGGGAGAAGACGATGAGCAGTTCTTC	CASSFRAGEDDEQFF
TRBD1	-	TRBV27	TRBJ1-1	TGTGCCAGCAGTTCCATACGAGGGACAGGACAAGCTTTCTTT	CASSSIRGTGQAFF
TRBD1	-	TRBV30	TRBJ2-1	TGTGCCTGGGGGGGACAGTACAATGAGCAGTTCTTC	CAWGGQYNEQFF
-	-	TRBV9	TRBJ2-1	TGTGCCAGCCAAAGGGGCAGAACTAATGAGCAGTTCTTC	CASQRGRTNEQFF
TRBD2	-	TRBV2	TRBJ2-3	TGTGCCAGCACCGCCGAGCGGGGCCCTTGGGATACGCAGTATTTT	CASTAERGPWDTQYF
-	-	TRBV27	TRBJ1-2	TGTGCCAGCAGTTTGGGCGGGACTAACTATGGCTACACCTTC	CASSLGGTNYGYTF
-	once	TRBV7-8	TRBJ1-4	TGTGCCAGCAGCCCCCGCAGGCCAGCAACTAATGAAAAACTGTTTTTT	CASSPRRPATNEKLFF
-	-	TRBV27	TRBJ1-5	TGTGCCAGCAGTTCAAGTCCAGGGTTACCCCAGCATTTT	CASSSSPGLPQHF
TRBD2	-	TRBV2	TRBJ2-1	TGTGCCAGCACCTGGGGACTGGGGGGGGATGAGCAGTTCTTC	CASTWGLGGDEQFF
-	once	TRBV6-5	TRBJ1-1	TGTGCCAGCAGTCACCCAGGGGAGAACACTGAAGCTTTCTTT	CASSHPGENTEAFF